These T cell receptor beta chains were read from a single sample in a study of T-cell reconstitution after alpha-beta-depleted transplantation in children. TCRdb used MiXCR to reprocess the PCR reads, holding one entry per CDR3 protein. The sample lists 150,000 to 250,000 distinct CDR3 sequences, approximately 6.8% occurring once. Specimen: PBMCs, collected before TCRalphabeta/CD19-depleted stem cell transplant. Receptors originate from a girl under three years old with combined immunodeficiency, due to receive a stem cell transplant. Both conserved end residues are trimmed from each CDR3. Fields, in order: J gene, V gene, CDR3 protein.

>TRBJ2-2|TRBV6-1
ASSDHRVPISTGELF
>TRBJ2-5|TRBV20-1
SARPPQDGSHQYQETQY
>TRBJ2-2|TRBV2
ASKRSLYAGELF
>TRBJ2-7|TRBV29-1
SVEESASGSYEQY
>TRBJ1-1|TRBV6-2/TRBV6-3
ASRRQNTEAF
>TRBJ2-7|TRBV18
ASSQRHTYEQY
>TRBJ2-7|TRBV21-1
ASSSRGALPPPGNEQY
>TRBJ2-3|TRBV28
ASTTPSTDTQY
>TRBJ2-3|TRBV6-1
ASRLAGGAADTQY
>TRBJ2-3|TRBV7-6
ASTANGGTDTQY
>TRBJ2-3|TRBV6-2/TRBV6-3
ASSPLLAVPVGDTQY
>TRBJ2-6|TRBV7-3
ASSLKGPAGLLSSGANVLT
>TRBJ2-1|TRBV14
ASSWGAGNEQF
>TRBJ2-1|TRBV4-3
ASSQDRAGGPWDEQF